This TCR beta chain was recovered during a study of T-cell reconstitution after alpha-beta-depleted transplantation in children (TCRdb year 2016). In the study overall: Using TCR repertoire profiling, the study quantitatively followed how T-cell immune reconstitution unfolded in children after TCRalphabeta/CD19-depleted allogeneic hematopoietic cell transplantation. Results the study describes overall, beyond this receptor: Hyperexpanded clone frequencies declined over subsequent months; after one year, T-cell counts and TCRbeta diversity were mostly attributed to newly produced T cells. Apparently early alphabetaT-cell count recovery about two months after transplant reportedly relied on only several hundred rapidly expanded clones derived from non-depleted graft cells. In some patients, the high TCRbeta diversity seen at day 60 was put down to recipient T cells and intrathymic progenitors that had survived conditioning.

Library preparation employed PCR. The sample was run on an Illumina HiSeq 2500. TCR library preparation used molecular barcoding, with unique molecular identifiers applied to normalize quantification of the TCRbeta repertoire. TCRdb reprocessed the public reads (quality trimming at Q25 with fastp, clone calling with MiXCR) and kept in-frame beta chains. Every distinct CDR3 protein forms one entry, paired with its most common genes and DNA. The sample table holds 250,000 to 300,000 distinct CDR3 sequences, of which less than 9.5% were seen once. The ten biggest clones cover approximately 9.1% of the sample. The sample's treatment or condition label is to be understood as: allogeneic hematopoietic cell transplantation with graft depleted of TCRalphabeta T cells and CD19 B cells. Transplant recipients were children who received TCRalphabeta/CD19-depleted allogeneic hematopoietic cell grafts. This clonotype appeared a few times. The target of this receptor is not known. One end of the junction varies from germline; a read error may be responsible.

The germline V gene sets CDR1 to SNHLY and CDR2 to FYNNEI. CDR3 length: 18 amino acids, cysteine to phenylalanine. The read is trimmed to its CDR3 DNA, 54 bases read in frame from base 1. Sequencing used peripheral blood, obtained 360 days after TCRalphabeta/CD19-depleted stem cell transplant. This TCR derives from a female patient aged 2 to 10 who had a stem cell transplant for Fanconi anemia, so the T cells may come from the graft donor. The V gene is TRBV2 and the J gene is TRBJ1-1; the D gene cannot be named for sure. The CDR3 has the sequence CTSSFHLPLAQPNTEAFF. The DNA sequence is given as TGTACCAGCAGTTTTCACCTCCCCTTGGCACAGCCGAACACTGAAGCTTTCTTT.